This paragraph covers one T cell receptor beta chain sequence. Sequencing used immunoSEQ multiplex PCR; TCRdb keeps in-frame clones, though not all of them. This sample carries roughly 290,000 clones, around nine tenths of them seen once, and the ten largest clones take 1.5% to 2%. The data stem from a study of blood T cell repertoires in COVID-19. Trimming pared 5 bases from V and 0 bases from J, leaving 11 bases between. Germline V gives CDR1 SQVTM, CDR2 ANQGSEA. The CDR3 spans 13 residues. This receptor was identified in a woman in her thirties or forties who had recovered from COVID-19. The sequencing sample was made of PBMCs or T cells enriched from blood (not recorded which). The V gene is TRBV29-1, the J gene TRBJ2-7; no clear D gene. In DNA, the CDR3 is TGCAGCGTTCTTCTGAGTGGCTCCTACGAGCAGTACTTC. This translates into CSVLLSGSYEQYF.